This is a list of T cell receptor beta chains from one sample in a study of T cells in Graves' hyperthyroidism and ophthalmopathy. Via MiXCR, TCRdb re-called the multiplex PCR reads, giving one row per CDR3 protein. The table shows a few hundred thousand distinct CDR3 sequences, with around 13% occurring only once. Sequenced sample: blood. These TCRs come from a woman in her late teens or twenties with Graves' hyperthyroidism. Both conserved end residues are part of each CDR3. The D gene is left open where the match is weak. Size is omitted from some rows. Given values are once, few, many or a class for expanded clones.

abundance,j_gene,v_gene,d_gene,CDR3aa,CDR3nt
many,TRBJ2-5,TRBV20-1,TRBD2,CSATGLVSALQETQYF,TGCAGTGCTACTGGACTAGTGAGTGCCCTCCAAGAGACCCAGTACTTC
many,TRBJ2-1,TRBV20-1,TRBD2,CSARLGTSGYNEQFF,TGCAGTGCTAGACTCGGGACTAGCGGGTACAATGAGCAGTTCTTC
few,TRBJ2-5,TRBV24-1,TRBD1,CATSVGTASGETQYF,TGTGCCACCAGTGTAGGGACAGCCAGCGGCGAGACCCAGTACTTC
few,TRBJ2-1,TRBV5-1,TRBD1,CASSTGQGGTQYNEQFF,TGCGCCAGCAGCACCGGACAGGGGGGCACCCAGTACAATGAGCAGTTCTTC
many,TRBJ1-1,TRBV3-1,NA,CASSQQGIIEAFF,TGTGCCAGCAGCCAACAGGGAATAATTGAAGCTTTCTTT
many,TRBJ1-2,TRBV3-1,NA,CASSQARDTIVNYGYTF,TGTGCCAGCAGCCAAGCCAGAGACACAATTGTTAACTATGGCTACACCTTC
many,TRBJ1-4,TRBV9,TRBD1,CASSPSGTANEKLFF,TGTGCCAGCAGCCCCTCCGGGACAGCTAATGAAAAACTGTTTTTT
many,TRBJ2-5,TRBV18,NA,CASSTALAGLETQYF,TGTGCCAGCTCCACCGCCTTGGCGGGATTAGAGACCCAGTACTTC
many,TRBJ2-1,TRBV7-7,NA,CASSPAGLSSYNEQFF,TGTGCTAGCAGCCCCGCGGGACTTAGCTCCTACAATGAGCAGTTCTTC
NA,TRBJ2-5,TRBV6-9,NA,CASSYNAQGGSETQYF,TGTGCCAGCAGTTACAACGCCCAGGGGGGATCAGAGACCCAGTACTTC
many,TRBJ2-3,TRBV4-3,TRBD2,CASSQLGLAGGTDTQYF,TGCGCCAGCAGCCAGCTGGGCCTAGCGGGGGGTACAGATACGCAGTATTTT
many,TRBJ2-1,TRBV28,NA,CASSLLEEQFF,TGTGCCAGCAGTTTATTAGAGGAGCAGTTCTTC
NA,TRBJ2-3,TRBV20-1,TRBD1,CSARADRVRTDTQYF,TGCAGTGCTAGAGCCGACAGGGTACGCACAGATACGCAGTATTTT
many,TRBJ1-2,TRBV7-3,NA,CASSPGAFGGYTF,TGTGCCAGCAGTCCCGGGGCCTTCGGAGGCTACACCTTC
many,TRBJ1-2,TRBV5-6,TRBD1,CASSYATGGHGYTF,TGTGCCAGCAGCTACGCGACAGGGGGCCATGGCTACACCTTC
many,TRBJ2-1,TRBV7-9,TRBD2,CASSSGGQRVEQFF,TGTGCCAGCAGTTCGGGGGGGCAGCGGGTTGAGCAGTTCTTC
many,TRBJ1-2,TRBV28,NA,CASSEGGVDYGYTF,TGTGCCAGCAGCGAGGGGGGGGTGGACTATGGCTACACCTTC
NA,TRBJ2-5,TRBV4-3,NA,CASSQDITRGLGFVETQYF,TGCGCCAGCAGCCAAGATATAACGAGAGGGTTAGGTTTCGTAGAGACCCAGTACTTC